This T cell receptor (beta chain) was captured by sequencing in a study of blood T cell repertoires in COVID-19. Study in general: T cells, B-cell-depleted T cells, or PBMCs supplied cDNA or gDNA.

Clones were read by immunoSEQ multiplex PCR, and TCRdb kept only the in-frame ones, dropping some. The sample includes roughly 200,000 clones, about 95% of them seen just once. This CDR3 is 13 amino acids long. The J segment lost 4 bases and the V segment lost 7 bases, leaving 5 bases of the junction unmatched. This receptor was obtained from a man under 40 with COVID-19, enrolled during active disease. Sequencing was carried out using peripheral blood. The chain is built from TRBV12-3 or TRBV12-4 and TRBJ1-1; TRBD1 matches at 8 bases. The CDR3 here is CASTGQGGTEAFF. CDR3 coding DNA: TGTGCCAGCACAGGACAGGGCGGCACTGAAGCTTTCTTT.